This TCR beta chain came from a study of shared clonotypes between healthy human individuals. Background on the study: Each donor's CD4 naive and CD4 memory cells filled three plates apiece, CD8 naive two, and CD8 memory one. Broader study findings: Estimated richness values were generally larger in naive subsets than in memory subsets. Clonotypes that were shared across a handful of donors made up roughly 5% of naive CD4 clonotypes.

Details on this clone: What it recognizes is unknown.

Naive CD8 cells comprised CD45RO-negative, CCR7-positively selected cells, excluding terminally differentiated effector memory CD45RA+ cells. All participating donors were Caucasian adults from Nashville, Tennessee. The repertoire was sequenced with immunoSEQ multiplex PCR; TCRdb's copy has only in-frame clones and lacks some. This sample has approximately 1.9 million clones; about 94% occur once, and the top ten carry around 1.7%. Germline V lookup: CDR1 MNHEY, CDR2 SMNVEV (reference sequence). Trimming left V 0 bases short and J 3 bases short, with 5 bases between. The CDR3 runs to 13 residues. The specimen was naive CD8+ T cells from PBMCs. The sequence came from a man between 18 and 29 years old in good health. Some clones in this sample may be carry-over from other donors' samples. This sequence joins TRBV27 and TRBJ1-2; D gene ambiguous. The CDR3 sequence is CASSLSPHYGYTF. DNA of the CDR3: TGTGCCAGCAGTTTATCGCCTCACTATGGCTACACCTTC.